This T cell receptor (beta chain) was documented in a study of neurological immune-mediated disorders. Study-wide results and limits: Expansion of TCR clones was greatest in HTLV-1-associated myelopathy and smallest in multiple sclerosis, where it fell below that of healthy controls.

CDR3 length equals 20 residues. The germline V gene has CDR1 MNHEY and CDR2 SVGEGT. Unmatched junction bases numbered 21, after V lost 3 bases and J lost 3 bases. This clonotype was counted many times. Antigen: not known. 5'RACE generated cDNA with 10-nucleotide random UMIs. TCRdb independently ran MiXCR on the 5' RACE reads; one entry per CDR3 protein. The table records tens of thousands of distinct CDR3 sequences, less than 15% of them present only once. Regarding time point: longitudinal time-point 2. PBMCs stored at -80 C, numbering 2 million, were the origin of the unsorted libraries. Sequences were obtained from PBMCs. The receptor was derived from a middle-aged woman in good health. The V and J genes are TRBV6-2 or TRBV6-3 and TRBJ1-1, with 8 positions matching TRBD1. The CDR3 nucleotides read TGTGCCAGCAGTTATTTGTCAGGGGGCTCCAGTCGGAAATCGGACACTGAAGCTTTCTTT. It translates to CASSYLSGGSSRKSDTEAFF.